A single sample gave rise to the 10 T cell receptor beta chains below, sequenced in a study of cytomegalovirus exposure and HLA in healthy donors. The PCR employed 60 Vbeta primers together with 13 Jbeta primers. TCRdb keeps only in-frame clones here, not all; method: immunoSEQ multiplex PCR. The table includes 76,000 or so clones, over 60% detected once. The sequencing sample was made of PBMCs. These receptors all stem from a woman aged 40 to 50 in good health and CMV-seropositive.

The CDR3, as DNA: TGCAGCGTGGACCGGGGCCAAGAGACCCAGTACTTC. Protein product: CSVDRGQETQYF. The genes are TRBV29-1 and TRBJ2-5, with D maybe TRBD2 (5 bases). Between the trimmed V and J ends, which lost 6 bases and 1 base, there was a span of 9 bases. Germline assignment: CDR1 SQVTM and CDR2 ANQGSEA. The CDR3 totals 12 residues. Drawing the rest from reference TRBV29-1 and TRBJ2-5, the complete variable domain is SAVISQKPSRDICQRGTSLTIQCQVDSQVTMMFWYRQQPGQSLTLIATANQGSEATYESGFVIDKFPISRPNLTFSTLTVSNMSPEDSSIYLCSVDRGQETQYFGPGTRLLVL.

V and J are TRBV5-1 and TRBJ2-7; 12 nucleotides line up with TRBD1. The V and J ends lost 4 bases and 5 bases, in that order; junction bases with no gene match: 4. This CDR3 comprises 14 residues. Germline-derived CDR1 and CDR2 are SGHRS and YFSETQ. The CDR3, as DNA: TGCGCCAGCAGCGCAGGGACAGGGGGCGACGAGCAGTACTTC. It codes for CASSAGTGGDEQYF.

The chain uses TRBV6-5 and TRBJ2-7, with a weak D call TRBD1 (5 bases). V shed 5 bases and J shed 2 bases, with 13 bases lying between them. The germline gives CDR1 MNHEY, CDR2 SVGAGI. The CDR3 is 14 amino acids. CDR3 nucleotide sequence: TGTGCCAGCAGTCCTGCAGGGTACACCTACGAGCAGTACTTC. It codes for CASSPAGYTYEQYF.

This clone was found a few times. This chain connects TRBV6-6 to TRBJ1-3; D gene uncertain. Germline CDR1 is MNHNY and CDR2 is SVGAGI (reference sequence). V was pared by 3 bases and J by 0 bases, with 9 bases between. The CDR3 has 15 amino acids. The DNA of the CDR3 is TGTGCCAGCAGTTATGGCGGCCTCTCTGGAAACACCATATATTTT. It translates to CASSYGGLSGNTIYF.

The CDR3 DNA sequence: TGTGCCAGCAGCTTGGCCGGACAGGGAAATGGCACTGAAGCTTTCTTT. Translating it yields CASSLAGQGNGTEAFF. The rearrangement links TRBV7-7 to TRBJ1-1, with 8 bases identical to TRBD1. Unmatched junction bases numbered 10, after V lost 3 bases and J lost 4 bases. The CDR3 contains 16 residues. Germline CDR1 and CDR2: SSHAT and FNYEAQ (reference sequence).

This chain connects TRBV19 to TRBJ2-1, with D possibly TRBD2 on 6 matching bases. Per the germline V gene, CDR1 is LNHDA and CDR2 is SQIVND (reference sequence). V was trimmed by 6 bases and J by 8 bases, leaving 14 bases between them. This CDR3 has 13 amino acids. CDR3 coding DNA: TGTGCCAGTAGAACTTCGGGAGCGGATGAGCAGTTCTTC. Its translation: CASRTSGADEQFF. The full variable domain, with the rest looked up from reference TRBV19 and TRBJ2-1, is DGGITQSPKYLFRKEGQNVTLSCEQNLNHDAMYWYRQDPGQGLRLIYYSQIVNDFQKGDIAEGYSVSREKKESFPLTVTSAQKNPTAFYLCASRTSGADEQFFGPGTRLTVL.

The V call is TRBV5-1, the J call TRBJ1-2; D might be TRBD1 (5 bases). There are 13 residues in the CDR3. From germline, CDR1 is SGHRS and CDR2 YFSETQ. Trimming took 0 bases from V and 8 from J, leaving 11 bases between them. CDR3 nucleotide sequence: TGCGCCAGCAGCTTGGACGACAGTGGCGGCTACACCTTC. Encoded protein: CASSLDDSGGYTF.

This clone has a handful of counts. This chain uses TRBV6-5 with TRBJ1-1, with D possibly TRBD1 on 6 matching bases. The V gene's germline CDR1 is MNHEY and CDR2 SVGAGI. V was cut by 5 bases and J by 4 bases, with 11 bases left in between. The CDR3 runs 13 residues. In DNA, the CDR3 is TGTGCCAGCAGTCGACGGGGGGCCACTGAAGCTTTCTTT. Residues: CASSRRGATEAFF.

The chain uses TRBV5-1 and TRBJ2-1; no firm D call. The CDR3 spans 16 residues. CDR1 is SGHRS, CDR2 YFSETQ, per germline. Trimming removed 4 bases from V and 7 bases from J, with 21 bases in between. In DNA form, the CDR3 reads TGCGCCAGCAGCCCCCTCTCATCCCAAACGCGGAATGAGCAGTTCTTC. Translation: CASSPLSSQTRNEQFF.

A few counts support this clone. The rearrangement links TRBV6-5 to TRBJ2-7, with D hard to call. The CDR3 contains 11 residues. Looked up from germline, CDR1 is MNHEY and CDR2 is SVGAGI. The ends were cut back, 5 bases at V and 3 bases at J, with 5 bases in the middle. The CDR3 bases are TGTGCCAGCAGTACGAGCTACGAGCAGTACTTC. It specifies CASSTSYEQYF.